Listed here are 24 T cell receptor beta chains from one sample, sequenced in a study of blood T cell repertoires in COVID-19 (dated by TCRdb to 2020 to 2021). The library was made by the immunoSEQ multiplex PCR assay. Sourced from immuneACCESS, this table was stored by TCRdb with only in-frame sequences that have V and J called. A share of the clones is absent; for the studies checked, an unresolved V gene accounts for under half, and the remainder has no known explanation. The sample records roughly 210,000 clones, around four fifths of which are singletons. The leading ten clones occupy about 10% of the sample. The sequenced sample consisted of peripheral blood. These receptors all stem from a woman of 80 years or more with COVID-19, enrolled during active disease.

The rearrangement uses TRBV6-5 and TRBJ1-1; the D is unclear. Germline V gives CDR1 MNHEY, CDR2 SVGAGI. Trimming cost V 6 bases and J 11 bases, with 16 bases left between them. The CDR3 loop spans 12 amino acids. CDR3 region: CASSTAGIDAFF. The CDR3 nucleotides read TGTGCCAGCAGCACCGCGGGGATCGACGCTTTCTTT.

The CDR3 DNA reads TGTGCCAGCAGCGTAGATTTAGGGGCCCCTGCTAAAGGCTACACCTTC. Encoded protein: CASSVDLGAPAKGYTF. The rearrangement uses TRBV9 and TRBJ1-2, with a possible D match to TRBD1 (5 bases). The CDR3 contains 16 residues. Trimming pared 0 bases from V and 8 bases from J, leaving 20 bases between. CDR1 is SGDLS and CDR2 is YYNGEE in the germline V gene.

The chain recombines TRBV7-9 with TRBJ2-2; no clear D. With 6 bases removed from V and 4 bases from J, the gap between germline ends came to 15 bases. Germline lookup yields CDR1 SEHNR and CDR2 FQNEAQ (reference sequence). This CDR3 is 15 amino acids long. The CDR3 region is CASRPVAEGTGELFF. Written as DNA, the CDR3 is TGTGCCAGCAGACCAGTCGCGGAAGGCACCGGGGAGCTGTTTTTT.

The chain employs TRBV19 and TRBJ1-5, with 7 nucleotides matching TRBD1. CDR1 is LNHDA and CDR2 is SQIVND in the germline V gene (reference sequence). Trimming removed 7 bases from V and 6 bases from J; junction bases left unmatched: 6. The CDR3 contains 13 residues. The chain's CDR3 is CASKGKGAQPQHF. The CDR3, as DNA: TGTGCCAGTAAGGGGAAGGGGGCTCAGCCCCAGCATTTT.

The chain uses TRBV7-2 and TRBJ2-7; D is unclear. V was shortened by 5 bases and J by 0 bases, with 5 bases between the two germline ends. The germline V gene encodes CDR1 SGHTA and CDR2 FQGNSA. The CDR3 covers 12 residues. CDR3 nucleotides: TGTGCCAGCAGCATCGTCTCCTACGAGCAGTACTTC. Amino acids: CASSIVSYEQYF.

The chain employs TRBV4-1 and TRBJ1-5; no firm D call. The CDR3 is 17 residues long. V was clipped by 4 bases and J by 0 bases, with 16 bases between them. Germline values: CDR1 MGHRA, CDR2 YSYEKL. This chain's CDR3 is CASSPPAQDYSNQPQHF. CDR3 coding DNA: TGCGCCAGCAGCCCCCCCGCGCAGGATTATAGCAATCAGCCCCAGCATTTT.

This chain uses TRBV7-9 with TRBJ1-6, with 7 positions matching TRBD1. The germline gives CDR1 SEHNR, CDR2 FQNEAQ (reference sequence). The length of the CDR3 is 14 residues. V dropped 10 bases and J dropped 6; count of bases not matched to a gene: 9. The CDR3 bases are TGTGCCACAGACAGGGTGTCCGGTAATTCACCCCTCCACTTT. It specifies CATDRVSGNSPLHF.

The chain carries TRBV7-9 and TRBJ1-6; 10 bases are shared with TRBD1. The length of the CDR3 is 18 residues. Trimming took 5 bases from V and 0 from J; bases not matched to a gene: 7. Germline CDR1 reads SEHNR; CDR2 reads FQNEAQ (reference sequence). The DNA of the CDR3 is TGTGCCAGCAGCGTGACAGGGGGCGGGAGCTCCTATAATTCACCCCTCCACTTT. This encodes CASSVTGGGSSYNSPLHF.

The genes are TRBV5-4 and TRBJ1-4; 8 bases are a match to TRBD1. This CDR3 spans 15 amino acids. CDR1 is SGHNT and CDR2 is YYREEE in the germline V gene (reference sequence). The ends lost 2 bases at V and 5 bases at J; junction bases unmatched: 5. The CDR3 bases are TGTGCCAGCAGCTTTACAGGGGGTGGAAATGAAAAACTGTTTTTT. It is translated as CASSFTGGGNEKLFF.

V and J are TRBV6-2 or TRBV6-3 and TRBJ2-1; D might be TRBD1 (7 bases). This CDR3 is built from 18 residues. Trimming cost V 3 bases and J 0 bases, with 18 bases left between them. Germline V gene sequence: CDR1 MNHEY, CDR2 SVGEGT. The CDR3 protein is CASSYSGQAGSSYNEQFF. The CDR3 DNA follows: TGTGCCAGCAGTTATTCAGGACAGGCGGGAAGCTCCTACAATGAGCAGTTCTTC.

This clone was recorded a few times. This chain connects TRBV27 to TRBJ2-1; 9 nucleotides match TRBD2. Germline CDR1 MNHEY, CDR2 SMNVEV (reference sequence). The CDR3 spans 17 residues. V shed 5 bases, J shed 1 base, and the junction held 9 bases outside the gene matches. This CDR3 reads CASSQRLAVLSYNEQFF. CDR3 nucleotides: TGTGCCAGCAGTCAAAGACTAGCGGTACTATCCTACAATGAGCAGTTCTTC.

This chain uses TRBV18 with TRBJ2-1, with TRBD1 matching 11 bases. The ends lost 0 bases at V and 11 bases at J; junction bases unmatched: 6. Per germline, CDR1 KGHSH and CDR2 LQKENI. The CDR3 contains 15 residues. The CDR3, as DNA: TGTGCCAGCTCACCACCCGGACAGGGGGCGTATCAGCAGTTCTTC. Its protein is CASSPPGQGAYQQFF. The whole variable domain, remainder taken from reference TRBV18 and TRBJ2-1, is NAGVMQNPRHLVRRRGQEARLRCSPMKGHSHVYWYRQLPEEGLKFMVYLQKENIIDESGMPKERFSAEFPKEGPSILRIQQVVRGDSAAYFCASSPPGQGAYQQFFGPGTRLTVL.

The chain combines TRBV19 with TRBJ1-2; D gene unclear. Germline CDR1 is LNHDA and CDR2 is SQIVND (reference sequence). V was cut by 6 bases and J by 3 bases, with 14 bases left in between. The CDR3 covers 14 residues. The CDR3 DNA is TGTGCCAGTAGCAGAGGAGGTCCCTACTATGGCTACACCTTC. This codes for CASSRGGPYYGYTF.

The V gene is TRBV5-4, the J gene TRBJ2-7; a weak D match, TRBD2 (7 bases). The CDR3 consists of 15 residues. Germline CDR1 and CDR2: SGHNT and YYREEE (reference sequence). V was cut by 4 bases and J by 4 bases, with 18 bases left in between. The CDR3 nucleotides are TGTGCCAGCAGCCTCAAGTCGGGGGGCAGGTACGAGCAGTACTTC. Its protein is CASSLKSGGRYEQYF.

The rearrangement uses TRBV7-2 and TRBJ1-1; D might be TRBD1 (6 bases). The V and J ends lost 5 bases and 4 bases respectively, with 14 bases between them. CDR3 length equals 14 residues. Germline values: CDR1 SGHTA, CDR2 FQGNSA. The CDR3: CASSGNRVVTEAFF. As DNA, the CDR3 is TGTGCCAGCAGCGGAAACAGGGTCGTCACTGAAGCTTTCTTT.

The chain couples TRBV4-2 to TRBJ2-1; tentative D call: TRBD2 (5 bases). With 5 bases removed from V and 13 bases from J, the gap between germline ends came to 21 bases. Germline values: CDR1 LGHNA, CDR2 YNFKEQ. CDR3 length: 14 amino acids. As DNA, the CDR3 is TGTGCCAGCAGCTATAGCGCTGAAAGCGACGCTCAGTTCTTC. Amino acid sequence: CASSYSAESDAQFF.

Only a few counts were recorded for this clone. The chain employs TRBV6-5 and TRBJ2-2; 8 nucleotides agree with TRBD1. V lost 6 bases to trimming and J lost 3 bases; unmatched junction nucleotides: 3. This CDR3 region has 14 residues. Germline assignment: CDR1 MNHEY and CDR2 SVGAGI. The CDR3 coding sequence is TGTGCCAGCAGGAGGGGACAGGACACCGGGGAGCTGTTTTTT. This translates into CASRRGQDTGELFF.

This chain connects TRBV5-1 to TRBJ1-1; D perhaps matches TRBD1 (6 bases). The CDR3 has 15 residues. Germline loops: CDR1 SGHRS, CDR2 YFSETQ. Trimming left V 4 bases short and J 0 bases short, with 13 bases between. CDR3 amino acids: CASSAATGMNTEAFF. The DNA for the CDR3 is TGCGCCAGCAGCGCGGCGACAGGTATGAACACTGAAGCTTTCTTT.

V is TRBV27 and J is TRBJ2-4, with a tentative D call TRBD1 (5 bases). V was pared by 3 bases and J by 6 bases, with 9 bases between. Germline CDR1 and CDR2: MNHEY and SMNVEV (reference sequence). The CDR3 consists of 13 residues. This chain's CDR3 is CASSFRQTNIQYF. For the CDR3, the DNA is TGTGCCAGCAGTTTTAGACAGACAAACATTCAGTACTTC.

CDR3 residues: CAWRGGGKETQYF. The CDR3 DNA is TGTGCCTGGAGAGGCGGTGGAAAAGAGACCCAGTACTTC. The rearrangement uses TRBV30 and TRBJ2-5; D gene uncertain. The length of the CDR3 is 13 residues. V lost 3 bases and J lost 3, with 11 bases in between. Germline-derived CDR1 and CDR2 are GTSNPN and SVGIG (reference sequence).

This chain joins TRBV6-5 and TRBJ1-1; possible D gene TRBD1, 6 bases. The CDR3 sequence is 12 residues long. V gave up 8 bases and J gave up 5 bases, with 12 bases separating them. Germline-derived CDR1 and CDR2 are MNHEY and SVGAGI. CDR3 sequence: CASSFTGTEAFF. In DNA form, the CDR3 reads TGTGCCAGCTCCTTTACAGGGACTGAAGCTTTCTTT.

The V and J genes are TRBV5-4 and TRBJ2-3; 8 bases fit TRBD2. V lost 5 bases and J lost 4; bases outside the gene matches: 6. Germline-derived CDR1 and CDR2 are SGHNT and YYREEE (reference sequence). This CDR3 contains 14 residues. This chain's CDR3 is CASSFSGVSDTQYF. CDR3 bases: TGTGCCAGCAGTTTTAGCGGGGTTTCAGATACGCAGTATTTT.

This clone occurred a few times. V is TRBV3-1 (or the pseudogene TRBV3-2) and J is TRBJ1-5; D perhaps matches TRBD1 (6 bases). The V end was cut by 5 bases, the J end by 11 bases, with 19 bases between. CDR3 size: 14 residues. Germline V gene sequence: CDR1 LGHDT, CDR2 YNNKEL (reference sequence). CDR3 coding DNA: TGTGCCAGCAGCGGGGGGGGCACGGGGAGGTCCCAGCATTTT. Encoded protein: CASSGGGTGRSQHF.

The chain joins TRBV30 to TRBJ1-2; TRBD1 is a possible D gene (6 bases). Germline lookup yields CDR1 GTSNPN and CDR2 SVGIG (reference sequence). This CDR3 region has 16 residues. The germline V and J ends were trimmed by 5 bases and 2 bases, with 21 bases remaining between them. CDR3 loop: CAWLAGQGLGNYGYTF. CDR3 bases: TGTGCCTGGCTAGCCGGGCAGGGGCTGGGAAACTATGGCTACACCTTC.